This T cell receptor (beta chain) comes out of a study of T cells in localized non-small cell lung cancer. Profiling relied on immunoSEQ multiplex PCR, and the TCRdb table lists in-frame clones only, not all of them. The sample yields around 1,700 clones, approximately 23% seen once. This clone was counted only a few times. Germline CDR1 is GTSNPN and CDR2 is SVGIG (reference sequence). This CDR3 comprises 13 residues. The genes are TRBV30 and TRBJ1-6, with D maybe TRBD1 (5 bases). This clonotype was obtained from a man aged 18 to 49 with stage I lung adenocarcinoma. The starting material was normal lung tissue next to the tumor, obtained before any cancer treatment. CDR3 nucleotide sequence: TGTGTCGCGAGCTCGGGGGTAGGATCACCCCTCCACTTT. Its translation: CVASSGVGSPLHF.